The next 12 T cell receptor beta chains were all read from a single sample in a study of T cells in Graves' hyperthyroidism and ophthalmopathy. Amplified TCR beta CDR3 regions came from RNA transcripts. First-round RT-PCR of the TCR CDR3 relied on the HTBI primer set. TCRdb used MiXCR to reprocess the multiplex PCR reads, holding one entry per CDR3 protein. The sample includes nearly 600,000 distinct CDR3 sequences, over 12% seen only once; the top ten take more than 6%. Sequenced sample: blood. The source is a woman aged 18 to 35 with Graves' ophthalmopathy.

The rearrangement uses TRBV11-3 and TRBJ2-7, with 10 bases fitting TRBD2. Trimming at V came to 11 bases and at J to 3 bases, leaving 7 bases not matched to a gene. Germline-derived CDR1 and CDR2 are SGHNT and YENEEA. The CDR3 is made up of 13 amino acids. CDR3 nucleotides: TGTGCCGGGACTAGCGTCCTCCTCTACGAGCAGTACTTC. It is translated as CAGTSVLLYEQYF. Full variable domain (outside the CDR3, taken from reference TRBV11-3 and TRBJ2-7): EAGVVQSPRYKIIEKKQPVAFWCNPISGHNTLYWYLQNLGQGPELLIRYENEEAVDDSQLPKDRFSAERLKGVDSTLKIQPAELGDSAVYLCAGTSVLLYEQYFGPGTRLTVT.

This clonotype has a handful of counts. The chain has TRBV7-2 and TRBJ2-7; D perhaps matches TRBD1 (7 bases). CDR1 is SGHTA and CDR2 is FQGNSA in the germline V gene. The CDR3 is made up of 17 amino acids. With 0 bases removed from V and 3 bases from J, the gap between germline ends came to 18 bases. DNA for the CDR3: TGTGCCAGCAGCTTAGCGTATCCTCGCCAGGGGGGCTACGAGCAGTACTTC. Translating it yields CASSLAYPRQGGYEQYF. Using reference TRBV7-2 and TRBJ2-7 for the parts outside the CDR3, the full variable domain is GAGVSQSPSNKVTEKGKDVELRCDPISGHTALYWYRQSLGQGLEFLIYFQGNSAPDKSGLPSDRFSAERTGGSVSTLTIQRTQQEDSAVYLCASSLAYPRQGGYEQYFGPGTRLTVT.

This clonotype was recorded at least ten times. The chain couples TRBV6-1 to TRBJ2-1; D uncertain. CDR1 MNHNS and CDR2 SASEGT come from the germline V gene. Trimming left V 1 base short and J 2 bases short, with 12 bases between. This CDR3 has 16 residues. CDR3 loop: CASSEGSGSPYNEQFF. CDR3 DNA sequence: TGTGCCAGCAGTGAAGGGTCGGGTTCCCCCTACAATGAGCAGTTCTTC.

V usage is TRBV4-3 and J usage is TRBJ2-3; TRBD2 agrees at 7 bases. The CDR3 contains 15 residues. J lost 4 bases, V lost 0 bases, and 4 bases had no gene match. Germline CDR1 LGHNA, CDR2 YSLEER. The CDR3 DNA reads as TGCGCCAGCAGCCAAGAAGGAGGGAGGGCAGATACGCAGTATTTT. This codes for CASSQEGGRADTQYF.

This clonotype was seen ten or more times. The junction and the germline gene differ at one end; a read error may be behind it. The V and J genes are TRBV5-1 and TRBJ2-1; 8 bases match TRBD2. CDR3 length: 15 amino acids. Germline CDR1 SGHRS, CDR2 YFSETQ. This CDR3 reads CASSPTSGSYNEQFF. CDR3 nucleotide sequence: TGTGCCAGCAGCCCAACTAGCGGCTCCTACAATGAGCAGTTCTTC.

This clonotype was detected only a few times. The chain is built from TRBV28 and TRBJ1-4; D remains ambiguous. Trimming left V 7 bases short and J 6 bases short, with 15 bases between. This CDR3 has 14 residues. Germline-derived CDR1 and CDR2 are MDHEN and SYDVKM. Written as DNA, the CDR3 is TGTGCCAGCACCCTGGACCCATTGGATGAAAAACTGTTTTTT. As protein: CASTLDPLDEKLFF.

This chain connects TRBV12-3 or TRBV12-4 to TRBJ2-5; 9 nucleotides match TRBD2. J was trimmed by 6 bases and V by 1 base; bases with no gene match: 3. CDR3 length: 14 residues. The CDR3 bases are TGTGCCAGCAGTTTAGGCGGGGGGGGGAAGACCCAGTACTTC. Amino acids: CASSLGGGGKTQYF.

This clonotype showed up many times. This chain joins TRBV9 and TRBJ2-7; 7 bases match TRBD1. After removal of 4 bases from V and 3 bases from J, the junction contained 4 bases not matched to a gene. The V gene's germline CDR1 is SGDLS and CDR2 YYNGEE. The CDR3 consists of 13 residues. Written as DNA, the CDR3 is TGTGCCAGCAGCCCCGGGACAGTCTACGAGCAGTACTTC. Protein product: CASSPGTVYEQYF.

Only a few counts were recorded for this clonotype. The chain recombines TRBV30 with TRBJ1-6; no clear D. Germline CDR1 and CDR2: GTSNPN and SVGIG (reference sequence). There are 13 residues in the CDR3. The ends were cut back, 7 bases at V and 4 bases at J, with 11 bases in the middle. CDR3 region: CAFLPFYNSPLHF. Here the CDR3 DNA reads TGTGCCTTCTTACCGTTTTATAATTCACCCCTCCACTTT.

At least ten counts were recorded for this clonotype. DNA for the CDR3: TGTGCCAGCAGCGTACGGAGGGCCAATTCCACCGGGGAGCTGTTTTTT. Translation: CASSVRRANSTGELFF. This chain joins TRBV7-6 and TRBJ2-2, with D possibly matching TRBD2 (6 bases). The germline gives CDR1 SGHVS, CDR2 FNYEAQ. The CDR3 contains 16 residues. V shed 5 bases and J shed 4 bases, with 17 bases lying between them.

This clonotype was seen many times. V is TRBV7-8 and J is TRBJ1-5; tentative D call: TRBD1 (6 bases). CDR3 length equals 16 residues. Trimming cost V 0 bases and J 0 bases, with 9 bases left between them. CDR1 is SGHVS, CDR2 FQNEAQ, per germline. CDR3 nucleotide sequence: TGTGCCAGCAGCTTAGCTACAGGGAATAGCAATCAGCCCCAGCATTTT. Protein: CASSLATGNSNQPQHF.

This chain links TRBV6-2 or TRBV6-3 with TRBJ2-1; D not resolved. Trimming took off 2 bases at V and 8 bases at J, with 7 bases between the two ends. Looked up from germline, CDR1 is MNHEY and CDR2 is SVGEGT. The CDR3 extends over 12 amino acids. This CDR3 is CASSYRWDEQFF. As DNA, the CDR3 is TGTGCCAGCAGTTACCGGTGGGATGAGCAGTTCTTC.